This TCR beta chain appears in the sequencing data of a study of CD8+ T cells in alopecia areata. This clone was observed a few times. CDR3 length: 15 residues. The V and J ends lost 0 bases and 2 bases respectively, with 10 bases between them. Germline V lookup: CDR1 SGDLS, CDR2 YYNGEE. cDNA reverse transcribed from extracted RNA served as the sequencing template. The data were produced by immunoSEQ multiplex PCR, yet TCRdb's version contains in-frame clones alone and is incomplete. Among 95,000 to 100,000 clones listed, roughly 64% were seen once. The treatment is: oral pan-JAK inhibitor, 5-10 mg twice daily.

This chain links TRBV9 with TRBJ2-3; D not certain. The sequence came from a human donor with alopecia areata. Sequencing was performed on CD8+ T cells sorted from blood, taken at week 4, from a patient treated with tofacitinib. The CDR3 sequence is CASSVASGATDTQYF. DNA of the CDR3: TGTGCCAGCAGCGTAGCGTCAGGAGCCACAGATACGCAGTATTTT.